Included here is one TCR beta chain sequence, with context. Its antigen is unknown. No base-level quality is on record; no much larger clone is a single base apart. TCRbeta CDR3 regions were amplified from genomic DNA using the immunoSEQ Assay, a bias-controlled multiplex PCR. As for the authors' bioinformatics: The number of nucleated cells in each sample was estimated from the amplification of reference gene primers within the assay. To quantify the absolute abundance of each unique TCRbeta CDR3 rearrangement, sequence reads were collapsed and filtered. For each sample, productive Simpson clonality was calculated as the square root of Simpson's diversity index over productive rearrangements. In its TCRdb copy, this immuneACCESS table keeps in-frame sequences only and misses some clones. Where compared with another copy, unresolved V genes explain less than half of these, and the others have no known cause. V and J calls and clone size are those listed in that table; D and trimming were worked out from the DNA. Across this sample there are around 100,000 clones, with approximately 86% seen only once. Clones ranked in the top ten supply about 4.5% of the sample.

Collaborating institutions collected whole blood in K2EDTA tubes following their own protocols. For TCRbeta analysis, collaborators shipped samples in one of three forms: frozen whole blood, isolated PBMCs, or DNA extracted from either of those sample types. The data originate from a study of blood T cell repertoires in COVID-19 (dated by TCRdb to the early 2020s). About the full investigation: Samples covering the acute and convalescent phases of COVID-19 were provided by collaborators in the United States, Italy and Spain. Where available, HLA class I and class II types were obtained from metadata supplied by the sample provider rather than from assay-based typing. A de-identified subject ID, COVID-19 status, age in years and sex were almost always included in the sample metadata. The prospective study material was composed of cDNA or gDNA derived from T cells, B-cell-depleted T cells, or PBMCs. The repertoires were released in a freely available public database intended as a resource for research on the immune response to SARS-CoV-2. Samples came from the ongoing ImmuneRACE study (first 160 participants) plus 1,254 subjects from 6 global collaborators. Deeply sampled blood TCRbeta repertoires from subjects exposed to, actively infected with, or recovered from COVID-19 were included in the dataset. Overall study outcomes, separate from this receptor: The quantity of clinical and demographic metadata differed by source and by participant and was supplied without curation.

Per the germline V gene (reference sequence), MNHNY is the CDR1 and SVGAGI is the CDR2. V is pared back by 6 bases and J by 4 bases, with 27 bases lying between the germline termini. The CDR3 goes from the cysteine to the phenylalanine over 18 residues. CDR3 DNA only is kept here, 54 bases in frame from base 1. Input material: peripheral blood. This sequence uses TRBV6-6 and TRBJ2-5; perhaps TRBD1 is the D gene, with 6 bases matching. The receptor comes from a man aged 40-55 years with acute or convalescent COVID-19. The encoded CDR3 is CASSRLHPTGQGRETQYF. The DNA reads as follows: TGTGCCAGCAGCCGACTCCACCCTACTGGCCAGGGGCGAGAGACCCAGTACTTC.